A single T cell receptor (beta chain) is shown here with its context. Using immunoSEQ multiplex PCR, the repertoire was profiled, and TCRdb retains in-frame clones only, with some absent. The table records 84,000 or so clones, approximately 94% of them present only once. This entry is derived from a study of T cell changes during pregnancy in multiple sclerosis. Germline values: CDR1 LGHNA, CDR2 YNFKEQ. This CDR3 is built from 16 residues. Trimming shortened V by 4 bases and J by 1 base, and 16 bases separated the two germline ends. The sequence was obtained from a female donor with multiple sclerosis, enrolled in a pregnancy study. This chain links TRBV4-2 with TRBJ1-1; TRBD1 is a possible D gene (5 bases). The sequenced sample was peripheral blood, obtained in the third trimester of pregnancy. In DNA, the CDR3 is TGTGCCAGCAGCCCAAACTCGGGGGACGCGAACACTGAAGCTTTCTTT. Its protein product is CASSPNSGDANTEAFF.